The 20 T cell receptor beta chains in this list originate from one sample, sequenced in a study of T-cell memory formation after mild COVID-19. One entry per CDR3 protein results from TCRdb running MiXCR on the 5' RACE reads. The table lists 350,000 to 500,000 distinct CDR3 sequences, more than 15% of them singletons. Sequenced: PBMCs or a T cell subset sorted from them (not recorded which). These receptor sequences come from a young man who had mild COVID-19 (a few samples of this study predate the infection). Cell type and time point are not known.

This clonotype appeared a few times. V and J are TRBV15 and TRBJ2-5; D is unclear. The CDR3 covers 15 residues. Germline CDR1 and CDR2: LNHNV and YYDKDF (reference sequence). The V end was cut by 3 bases, the J end by 5 bases, with 16 bases between. The CDR3 reads CATSRSLGLVETQYF. DNA of the CDR3: TGTGCCACCAGCAGGAGTTTGGGGTTGGTGGAGACCCAGTACTTC.

This clonotype has only a few counts. This rearrangement joins TRBV24-1 to TRBJ2-2; D call uncertain. Trimming cost V 2 bases and J 5 bases, with 5 bases left between them. The CDR3 loop spans 13 amino acids. Germline V gene data show CDR1 as KGHDR and CDR2 as SFDVKD. CDR3 sequence: CATSDSRTGELFF. CDR3 sequence (DNA): TGTGCCACCAGTGATTCAAGGACCGGGGAGCTGTTTTTT.

The rearrangement links TRBV27 to TRBJ1-1; D gene unclear. The V end was cut by 2 bases, the J end by 5 bases, with 9 bases between. This CDR3 spans 13 amino acids. Germline CDR1 reads MNHEY; CDR2 reads SMNVEV (reference sequence). CDR3 nucleotides: TGTGCCAGCAGTTTACAGCGGGTTACTGAAGCTTTCTTT. The encoded protein is CASSLQRVTEAFF.

The rearrangement links TRBV6-5 to TRBJ2-5, with D perhaps matching TRBD1 or TRBD2 (5 bases each). CDR1 is MNHEY, CDR2 SVGAGI, per germline. This CDR3 spans 14 amino acids. With 7 bases removed from V and 2 bases from J, the gap between germline ends came to 14 bases. CDR3 in amino acids: CASIGADKQETQYF. For the CDR3, the DNA is TGTGCCAGCATCGGGGCGGATAAACAAGAGACCCAGTACTTC.

The rearrangement joins TRBV6-2 or TRBV6-3 to TRBJ2-1, with 7 positions matching TRBD1. With 6 bases clipped from V and 3 bases from J, the junction kept 2 bases outside the gene matches. This CDR3 spans 13 amino acids. Per germline, CDR1 MNHEY and CDR2 SVGEGT. In nucleotides, the CDR3 is TGTGCCAGCAGCAGGGGGTTCTACAATGAGCAGTTCTTC. It specifies CASSRGFYNEQFF.

This clonotype was counted between two and nine times. One end of the junction is discordant with germline, which a read error may explain. The chain couples TRBV9 to TRBJ1-6; D gene uncertain. Germline loops: CDR1 SGDLS, CDR2 YYNGEE. The CDR3 sequence is 14 residues long. The CDR3 coding sequence is TGTGCCAGCAGCCCTTACTCCGATAATTCACCCCTCCACTTT. Encoded protein: CASSPYSDNSPLHF.

There are many counts of this clonotype. The chain couples TRBV7-3 to TRBJ2-6, with D possibly being TRBD1 (6 bases). Germline values: CDR1 SGHTA, CDR2 FQGTGA. The V and J ends lost 5 bases and 2 bases respectively, with 13 bases between them. This CDR3 is 16 amino acids long. CDR3: CASSTQQGPGANVLTF. Written as DNA, the CDR3 is TGTGCCAGCAGCACCCAACAGGGCCCTGGGGCCAACGTCCTGACTTTC.

This clonotype was observed a handful of times. The gene calls are TRBV2 and TRBJ2-3, with 10 bases fitting TRBD2. V lost 3 bases, J lost 6 bases, and 9 bases stayed unmatched. The CDR3 runs to 16 residues. CDR1 SNHLY and CDR2 FYNNEI come from the germline V gene. The chain's CDR3 is CASSEASGGASDTQYF. DNA of the CDR3: TGTGCCAGCAGTGAGGCGAGCGGGGGGGCATCGGATACGCAGTATTTT. The variable domain in full, completed from reference TRBV2 and TRBJ2-3, reads EPEVTQTPSHQVTQMGQEVILRCVPISNHLYFYWYRQILGQKVEFLVSFYNNEISEKSEIFDDQFSVERPDGSNFTLKIRSTKLEDSAMYFCASSEASGGASDTQYFGPGTRLTVL.

The chain's CDR3 is CACTVDSGNTIYF. The CDR3 nucleotides read TGTGCCTGTACTGTCGACTCTGGAAACACCATATATTTT. The chain employs TRBV2 and TRBJ1-3; D uncertain. Germline CDR1 reads SNHLY; CDR2 reads FYNNEI. Trimming removed 11 bases at V and 0 bases at J, with 11 bases between. The CDR3 length is 13 residues.

The chain has TRBV7-2 and TRBJ2-2; 7 nucleotides align to TRBD2. V shed 6 bases and J 7 bases; nucleotides not matched to a gene: 2. The CDR3 consists of 12 residues. Germline V gene data show CDR1 as SGHTA and CDR2 as FQGNSA. Here the CDR3 DNA reads TGTGCCAGCAGAACTAGCGTCGGGGAGCTGTTTTTT. Its protein product is CASRTSVGELFF. The whole variable domain, filled in from reference TRBV7-2 and TRBJ2-2, reads GAGVSQSPSNKVTEKGKDVELRCDPISGHTALYWYRQSLGQGLEFLIYFQGNSAPDKSGLPSDRFSAERTGGSVSTLTIQRTQQEDSAVYLCASRTSVGELFFGEGSRLTVL.

The V gene is TRBV18, the J gene TRBJ1-3, with unresolved D. V was cut by 3 bases and J by 0 bases, with 6 bases left in between. The CDR3 contains 14 residues. Per the germline V gene, CDR1 is KGHSH and CDR2 is LQKENI. For the CDR3, the DNA is TGTGCCAGCTCACCCGACGGCTCTGGAAACACCATATATTTT. Its protein product is CASSPDGSGNTIYF.

This clonotype has only a few counts. The rearrangement uses TRBV29-1 and TRBJ2-2; D unresolved. The V end was cut by 8 bases, the J end by 10 bases, with 17 bases between. This CDR3 is built from 12 residues. The germline gives CDR1 SQVTM, CDR2 ANQGSEA. The CDR3: CSISSPPVELFF. The CDR3 DNA sequence: TGCAGCATTTCCTCCCCCCCGGTGGAGCTGTTTTTT.

The rearrangement links TRBV29-1 to TRBJ2-1; D possibly corresponds to TRBD2 (6 bases). There are 14 residues in the CDR3. The germline V gene has CDR1 SQVTM and CDR2 ANQGSEA. The V and J ends lost 3 bases and 6 bases respectively, with 15 bases between them. CDR3 region: CSVDSPGRGNEQFF. The CDR3 DNA sequence: TGCAGCGTTGATTCACCAGGGCGGGGCAATGAGCAGTTCTTC.

This clonotype was picked up a small number of times. The chain joins TRBV5-1 to TRBJ2-3; D perhaps matches TRBD1 (6 bases). Per the germline V gene, CDR1 is SGHRS and CDR2 is YFSETQ. The germline V and J ends were trimmed by 5 bases and 6 bases, with 13 bases remaining between them. The CDR3 covers 13 residues. The CDR3 spells CASRSRDRDTQYF. The CDR3 DNA reads TGCGCCAGCAGATCCCGAGACAGGGATACGCAGTATTTT.

Only a few counts were recorded for this clonotype. V and J are TRBV7-9 and TRBJ1-5; TRBD1 might be the D (6 bases). This CDR3 is 16 amino acids long. Germline CDR1 reads SEHNR; CDR2 reads FQNEAQ (reference sequence). V lost 0 bases, J lost 6 bases, and 15 bases lay in between. The CDR3: CASSLAGTGQGQPQHF. CDR3 bases: TGTGCCAGCAGCTTAGCGGGAACAGGGCAAGGTCAGCCCCAGCATTTT.

This clonotype was picked up a small number of times. The rearrangement joins TRBV5-1 to TRBJ2-7; 7 bases map to TRBD1. This CDR3 region has 14 residues. V lost 5 bases, J lost 4 bases, and 9 bases stayed unmatched. The V gene's germline CDR1 is SGHRS and CDR2 YFSETQ. The CDR3 DNA reads as TGCGCCAGCAGGGGAATGGGACAGAGGTACGAGCAGTACTTC. Amino acids: CASRGMGQRYEQYF.

V usage is TRBV6-2 or TRBV6-3 and J usage is TRBJ2-3; D is unclear. This CDR3 is built from 13 residues. Germline CDR1 reads MNHEY; CDR2 reads SVGEGT. The germline V and J ends were trimmed by 2 bases and 2 bases, with 5 bases remaining between them. The CDR3 sequence: CASSYVATDTQYF. The CDR3 region has the DNA TGTGCCAGCAGTTACGTCGCCACAGATACGCAGTATTTT.

The gene calls are TRBV6-2 or TRBV6-3 and TRBJ2-7; D is perhaps TRBD1 (6 bases). V was trimmed by 7 bases and J by 3 bases, leaving 10 bases between them. This CDR3 has 12 residues. The germline CDR1 and CDR2 sequences are MNHEY and SVGEGT. CDR3 bases: TGTGCCAGCAAAGGGACAAACTACGAGCAGTACGTC. Its protein product is CASKGTNYEQYV.

J is TRBJ2-1 and V is TRBV15; 8 bases are a match to TRBD2. Trimming at V came to 2 bases and at J to 11 bases, leaving 11 bases not matched to a gene. CDR1 is LNHNV and CDR2 is YYDKDF in the germline V gene (reference sequence). This CDR3 is built from 15 residues. Here the CDR3 DNA reads TGTGCCACCAGCAGATCTGGACTAGCTCCAATGAAGCAGTTCTTC. It yields the protein CATSRSGLAPMKQFF.

This clonotype was counted a few times. V usage is TRBV6-1 and J usage is TRBJ1-5, with D tentatively TRBD1 (6 bases). Between the trimmed V and J ends, which lost 2 bases and 7 bases, there was a span of 9 bases. The CDR3 consists of 13 residues. Germline loops: CDR1 MNHNS, CDR2 SASEGT. The CDR3 protein is CASSEQGKQPQHF. For the CDR3, the DNA is TGTGCCAGCAGTGAACAGGGGAAGCAGCCCCAGCATTTT.